These T cell receptor beta chains were read from a single sample in a study of CD8 T cells in ankylosing spondylitis. TCRdb redid the calling of the 5' RACE reads with MiXCR, one entry per CDR3 protein. Of about 130,000 distinct CDR3 sequences listed, over 6.5% are singletons. Sequenced sample: blood, either unsorted or a sorted T cell fraction (not recorded which). These receptor sequences come from a male donor with ankylosing spondylitis or in good health (not recorded which). CDR3s include the opening cysteine and the closing phenylalanine or tryptophan. Fields, in order: J gene, V gene, clone size, D gene, CDR3 protein, CDR3 DNA. A D gene is named only where the DNA matches it firmly. Size is stated for part of the rows, as once, few or many counts, or as a class when the clone is expanded.

J gene: TRBJ2-2
V gene: TRBV18
clone size: NA
D gene: NA
CDR3 protein: CASSLDGPNTGELFF
CDR3 DNA: TGTGCCAGCTCACTGGACGGTCCGAACACCGGGGAGCTGTTTTTT

J gene: TRBJ2-5
V gene: TRBV5-1
clone size: many
D gene: NA
CDR3 protein: CASSLLAPGETQYF
CDR3 DNA: TGCGCCAGCAGCTTGTTGGCCCCCGGGGAGACCCAGTACTTC

J gene: TRBJ2-7
V gene: TRBV7-6
clone size: many
D gene: NA
CDR3 protein: CASSSTHGSYEQYF
CDR3 DNA: TGTGCCAGCAGCTCGACGCATGGTAGCTACGAGCAGTACTTC

J gene: TRBJ2-1
V gene: TRBV20-1
clone size: many
D gene: TRBD1
CDR3 protein: CSADPRGKSSYNEQFF
CDR3 DNA: TGCAGTGCTGACCCCAGGGGGAAAAGCTCCTACAATGAGCAGTTCTTC

J gene: TRBJ2-7
V gene: TRBV28
clone size: many
D gene: NA
CDR3 protein: CASSQRSPGEQYF
CDR3 DNA: TGTGCCAGCAGTCAACGGTCACCGGGGGAGCAGTACTTC

J gene: TRBJ2-7
V gene: TRBV4-3
clone size: many
D gene: TRBD2
CDR3 protein: CASSQGLAGKSYEQYF
CDR3 DNA: TGCGCCAGCAGCCAAGGGCTAGCGGGAAAATCCTACGAGCAGTACTTC

J gene: TRBJ1-2
V gene: TRBV12-3/TRBV12-4
clone size: many
D gene: NA
CDR3 protein: CASSLSNGYTF
CDR3 DNA: TGTGCCAGCAGTTTGTCCAATGGCTACACCTTC

J gene: TRBJ2-3
V gene: TRBV12-3/TRBV12-4
clone size: few
D gene: TRBD2
CDR3 protein: CASRTSLAGADTQYF
CDR3 DNA: TGTGCCAGCAGGACCTCACTAGCGGGAGCGGATACGCAGTATTTT

J gene: TRBJ2-3
V gene: TRBV29-1
clone size: many
D gene: NA
CDR3 protein: CSVDLFNFGGGVNTDTQYF
CDR3 DNA: TGCAGCGTTGATCTTTTTAATTTCGGTGGAGGGGTGAACACAGATACGCAGTATTTT

J gene: TRBJ1-1
V gene: TRBV11-2
clone size: many
D gene: NA
CDR3 protein: CASSPRTDAEAFF
CDR3 DNA: TGTGCCAGCAGCCCACGAACAGACGCTGAAGCTTTCTTT

J gene: TRBJ2-2
V gene: TRBV7-2
clone size: many
D gene: NA
CDR3 protein: CASSSAQGRDNTGELFF
CDR3 DNA: TGTGCCAGCAGCTCAGCTCAGGGCCGAGATAACACCGGGGAGCTGTTTTTT

J gene: TRBJ2-7
V gene: TRBV5-1
clone size: few
D gene: NA
CDR3 protein: CASSPGTASSYEQYF
CDR3 DNA: TGCGCCAGCAGCCCGGGGACGGCGAGCTCCTACGAGCAGTACTTC

J gene: TRBJ1-6
V gene: TRBV7-9
clone size: many
D gene: TRBD1
CDR3 protein: CASSLQGLNSPLHF
CDR3 DNA: TGTGCCAGCAGTCTACAGGGGTTGAATTCACCCCTCCACTTT

J gene: TRBJ2-1
V gene: TRBV5-1
clone size: many
D gene: NA
CDR3 protein: CASSLEPKAYNEQFF
CDR3 DNA: TGCGCCAGCAGCTTGGAGCCTAAAGCCTACAATGAGCAGTTCTTC

J gene: TRBJ2-1
V gene: TRBV12-3/TRBV12-4
clone size: many
D gene: NA
CDR3 protein: CASSLGGEQFF
CDR3 DNA: TGTGCCAGCAGTCTAGGGGGGGAGCAGTTCTTC

J gene: TRBJ1-5
V gene: TRBV2
clone size: many
D gene: NA
CDR3 protein: CASTKGSRPQHF
CDR3 DNA: TGTGCCAGCACTAAGGGTTCACGGCCCCAGCATTTT

J gene: TRBJ2-7
V gene: TRBV12-3/TRBV12-4
clone size: many
D gene: NA
CDR3 protein: CASMRDNQYEQYF
CDR3 DNA: TGTGCCAGCATGAGGGACAACCAATACGAGCAGTACTTC

J gene: TRBJ2-3
V gene: TRBV29-1
clone size: many
D gene: TRBD1
CDR3 protein: CSGGTGLTDTQYF
CDR3 DNA: TGCAGCGGAGGGACAGGGCTGACAGATACGCAGTATTTT

J gene: TRBJ1-4
V gene: TRBV20-1
clone size: many
D gene: NA
CDR3 protein: CSANGLGNEKLFF
CDR3 DNA: TGCAGTGCTAATGGCTTGGGGAATGAAAAACTGTTTTTT

J gene: TRBJ1-5
V gene: TRBV5-1
clone size: many
D gene: TRBD1
CDR3 protein: CASSSTGGSNQPQHF
CDR3 DNA: TGCGCCAGCAGCTCCACAGGGGGAAGCAATCAGCCCCAGCATTTT

J gene: TRBJ2-5
V gene: TRBV11-1
clone size: many
D gene: NA
CDR3 protein: CASSSRETQYF
CDR3 DNA: TGTGCCAGCAGTTCCCGGGAGACCCAGTACTTC

J gene: TRBJ1-4
V gene: TRBV15
clone size: NA
D gene: NA
CDR3 protein: CATSSGQTATNEKLFF
CDR3 DNA: TGTGCCACCAGCAGTGGACAGACTGCAACTAATGAAAAACTGTTTTTT

J gene: TRBJ2-1
V gene: TRBV11-2
clone size: many
D gene: NA
CDR3 protein: CASSFRDLRPRVSNEQFF
CDR3 DNA: TGTGCCAGCAGCTTCCGGGACTTGCGACCACGAGTTTCGAATGAGCAGTTCTTC

J gene: TRBJ2-7
V gene: TRBV5-1
clone size: many
D gene: NA
CDR3 protein: CASSQGFTYEQYF
CDR3 DNA: TGCGCCAGCAGTCAAGGTTTCACCTACGAGCAGTACTTC

J gene: TRBJ2-4
V gene: TRBV29-1
clone size: many
D gene: NA
CDR3 protein: CSIRMRKNIQYF
CDR3 DNA: TGCAGCATCCGCATGCGCAAAAACATTCAGTACTTC

J gene: TRBJ2-7
V gene: TRBV6-1
clone size: NA
D gene: TRBD1
CDR3 protein: CASSDFGQGPYEQYF
CDR3 DNA: TGTGCCAGCAGTGACTTCGGACAGGGGCCCTACGAGCAGTACTTC

J gene: TRBJ2-5
V gene: TRBV5-1
clone size: many
D gene: NA
CDR3 protein: CASRQEETQYF
CDR3 DNA: TGCGCCAGCAGACAGGAAGAGACCCAGTACTTC

J gene: TRBJ2-3
V gene: TRBV5-1
clone size: few
D gene: NA
CDR3 protein: CASSHDSTDTQYF
CDR3 DNA: TGCGCCAGCAGTCATGACAGCACAGATACGCAGTATTTT

J gene: TRBJ2-7
V gene: TRBV12-3/TRBV12-4
clone size: many
D gene: NA
CDR3 protein: CASKQSYEQYF
CDR3 DNA: TGTGCCAGCAAGCAGAGCTACGAGCAGTACTTC

J gene: TRBJ2-3
V gene: TRBV20-1
clone size: many
D gene: TRBD1
CDR3 protein: CSARRPPGTGASDTQYF
CDR3 DNA: TGCAGTGCTAGACGCCCACCCGGGACAGGGGCCTCAGATACGCAGTATTTT

J gene: TRBJ2-1
V gene: TRBV20-1
clone size: many
D gene: NA
CDR3 protein: CSARENWVNEQFF
CDR3 DNA: TGCAGTGCTAGAGAAAATTGGGTGAATGAGCAGTTCTTC

J gene: TRBJ2-2
V gene: TRBV6-1
clone size: many
D gene: TRBD2
CDR3 protein: CASRGSGGTTGELFF
CDR3 DNA: TGTGCCAGCAGGGGTAGCGGGGGGACCACCGGGGAGCTGTTTTTT

J gene: TRBJ1-5
V gene: TRBV11-2
clone size: many
D gene: NA
CDR3 protein: CASSTRGNQPQHF
CDR3 DNA: TGTGCCAGTTCTACCCGGGGGAATCAGCCCCAGCATTTT

J gene: TRBJ2-1
V gene: TRBV7-2
clone size: many
D gene: NA
CDR3 protein: CASSLRRGAYNEQFF
CDR3 DNA: TGTGCCAGCAGCTTAAGAAGGGGGGCCTACAATGAGCAGTTCTTC

J gene: TRBJ2-5
V gene: TRBV20-1
clone size: many
D gene: TRBD2
CDR3 protein: CSALLAGGEETQYF
CDR3 DNA: TGCAGTGCCTTACTAGCGGGAGGAGAGGAGACCCAGTACTTC

J gene: TRBJ2-7
V gene: TRBV5-1
clone size: many
D gene: TRBD1
CDR3 protein: CASSVLAGTGPESYEQYF
CDR3 DNA: TGCGCCAGCAGCGTCCTGGCTGGGACAGGGCCCGAGTCCTACGAGCAGTACTTC

J gene: TRBJ1-1
V gene: TRBV5-1
clone size: NA
D gene: NA
CDR3 protein: CASSVDLLGNTEAFF
CDR3 DNA: TGCGCCAGCAGCGTGGACCTCCTCGGGAACACTGAAGCTTTCTTT

J gene: TRBJ2-1
V gene: TRBV5-6
clone size: few
D gene: TRBD2
CDR3 protein: CASSELAGVNNEQFF
CDR3 DNA: TGTGCCAGCAGCGAGCTAGCGGGGGTAAACAATGAGCAGTTCTTC

J gene: TRBJ2-1
V gene: TRBV9
clone size: many
D gene: TRBD2
CDR3 protein: CASSEGAGGHGEQFF
CDR3 DNA: TGTGCCAGCAGCGAGGGAGCGGGGGGGCACGGTGAGCAGTTCTTC

J gene: TRBJ2-7
V gene: TRBV5-1
clone size: many
D gene: NA
CDR3 protein: CASSLTTVSYEQYF
CDR3 DNA: TGCGCCAGCAGCTTGACGACAGTATCCTACGAGCAGTACTTC